The entry below describes one T cell receptor (beta chain). Its target is unknown. Produced via immunoSEQ multiplex PCR; TCRdb's table is partial and in-frame only. The sample includes 160,000 or so clones, 90% to 95% seen only once; the top ten take around 4.6%. The data were obtained in a study of T cell responses to AZD1222 COVID-19 vaccine. The study, taken as a whole, reports: The donors showed a predominance of white British ancestry and of females, with possible underestimation of clonal diversity. Only after the peak T cell response were repertoires sampled. It was only 6 or 7 AZD1222 recipients who were seropositive at baseline. Increased Spike-specific TCR breadth and depth were observed after two AZD1222 doses.

CDR3 length: 14 residues. Germline V gene data show CDR1 as MDHEN and CDR2 as SYDVKM. With V trimmed by 5 bases and J by 3 bases, 5 bases remained unmatched. The sequence was obtained from an adult in good health. The sample here was peripheral blood, taken on day 0 of MenACWY control vaccination. The chain combines TRBV28 with TRBJ2-7; 9 bases agree with TRBD2. The CDR3 bases are TGTGCCAGCAGTATAGCGGGAGTGTACTACGAGCAGTACTTC. Amino acids: CASSIAGVYYEQYF.